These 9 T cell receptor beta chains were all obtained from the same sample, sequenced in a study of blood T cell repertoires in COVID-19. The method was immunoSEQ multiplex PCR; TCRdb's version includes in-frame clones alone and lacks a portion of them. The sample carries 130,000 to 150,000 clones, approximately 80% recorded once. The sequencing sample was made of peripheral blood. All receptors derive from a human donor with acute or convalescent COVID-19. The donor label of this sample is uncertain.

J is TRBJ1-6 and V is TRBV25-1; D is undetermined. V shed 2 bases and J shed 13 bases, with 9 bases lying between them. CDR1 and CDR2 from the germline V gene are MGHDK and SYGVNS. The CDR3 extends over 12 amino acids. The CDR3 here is CASSERFLPLHF. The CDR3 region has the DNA TGTGCCAGCAGTGAACGTTTTTTGCCCCTCCACTTT.

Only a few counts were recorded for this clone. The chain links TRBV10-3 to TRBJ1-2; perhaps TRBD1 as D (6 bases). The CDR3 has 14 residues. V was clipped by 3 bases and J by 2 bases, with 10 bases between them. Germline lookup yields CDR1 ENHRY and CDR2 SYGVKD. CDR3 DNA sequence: TGTGCCATCAGTGAAGGACAGCGCAACTATGGCTACACCTTC. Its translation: CAISEGQRNYGYTF.

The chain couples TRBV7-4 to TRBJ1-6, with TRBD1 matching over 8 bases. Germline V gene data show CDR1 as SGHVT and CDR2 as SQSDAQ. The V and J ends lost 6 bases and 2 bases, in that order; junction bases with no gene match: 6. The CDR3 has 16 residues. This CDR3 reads CASSPDRAPYNSPLHF. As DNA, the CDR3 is TGTGCCAGCAGTCCGGACAGGGCCCCCTATAATTCACCCCTCCACTTT.

For the CDR3, the DNA is TGTGCCAGCAGTGAATATAAGGAGGTGAACACTGAAGCTTTCTTT. Translation: CASSEYKEVNTEAFF. The chain couples TRBV25-1 to TRBJ1-1; no clear D gene. Per the germline V gene, CDR1 is MGHDK and CDR2 is SYGVNS. The CDR3 has 15 residues. Between the trimmed V and J ends, which lost 0 bases and 0 bases, there was a span of 8 bases. The variable domain in full, with the rest retrieved from reference TRBV25-1 and TRBJ1-1, is EADIYQTPRYLVIGTGKKITLECSQTMGHDKMYWYQQDPGMELHLIHYSYGVNSTEKGDLSSESTVSRIRTEHFPLTLESARPSHTSQYLCASSEYKEVNTEAFFGQGTRLTVV.

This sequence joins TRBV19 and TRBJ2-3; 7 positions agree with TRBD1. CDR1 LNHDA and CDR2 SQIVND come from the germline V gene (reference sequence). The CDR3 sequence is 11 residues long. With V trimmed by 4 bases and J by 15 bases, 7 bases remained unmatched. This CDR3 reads CASSTGDREYF. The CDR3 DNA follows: TGTGCCAGTAGTACTGGGGACAGAGAATATTTT.

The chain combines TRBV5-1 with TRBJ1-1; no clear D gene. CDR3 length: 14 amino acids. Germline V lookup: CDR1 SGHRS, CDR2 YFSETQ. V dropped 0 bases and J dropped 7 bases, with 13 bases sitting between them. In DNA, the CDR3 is TGCGCCAGCAGCTTGGTAACAGCTCAAGGTGAAGCTTTCTTT. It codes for CASSLVTAQGEAFF.

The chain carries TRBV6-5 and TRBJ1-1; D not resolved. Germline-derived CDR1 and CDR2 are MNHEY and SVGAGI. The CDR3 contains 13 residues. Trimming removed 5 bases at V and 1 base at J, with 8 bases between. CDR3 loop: CASSLTGNTEAFF. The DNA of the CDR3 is TGTGCCAGCAGTCTCACGGGGAACACTGAAGCTTTCTTT.

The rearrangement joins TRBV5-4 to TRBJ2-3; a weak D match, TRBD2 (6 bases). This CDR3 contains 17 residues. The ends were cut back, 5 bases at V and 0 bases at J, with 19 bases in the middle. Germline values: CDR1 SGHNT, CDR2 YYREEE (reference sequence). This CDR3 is CASRFGMRGSSTDTQYF. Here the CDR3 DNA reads TGTGCCAGCAGATTTGGGATGCGGGGATCTAGCACAGATACGCAGTATTTT.

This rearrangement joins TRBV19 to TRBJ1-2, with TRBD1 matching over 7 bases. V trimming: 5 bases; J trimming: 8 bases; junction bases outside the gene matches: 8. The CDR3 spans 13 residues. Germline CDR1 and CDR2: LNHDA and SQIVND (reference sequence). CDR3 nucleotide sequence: TGTGCCAGTAGTTCACGACAGGGTATAGGCTACACCTTC. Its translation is CASSSRQGIGYTF.